The 26 T cell receptor beta chains below were found in one sample sequenced in a study of cytomegalovirus exposure and HLA in healthy donors. This table comes from immunoSEQ multiplex PCR, and its TCRdb copy is limited to in-frame clones, with some not included. The sample lists about 330,000 clones; roughly 85% were seen once. Sequencing was performed on PBMCs. Every receptor here comes from a woman under 30 in good health and CMV-seronegative.

This clone showed up just a few times. The chain has TRBV5-4 and TRBJ2-1; no firm D call. V was trimmed by 4 bases and J by 7 bases, leaving 6 bases between them. From germline, CDR1 is SGHNT and CDR2 YYREEE (reference sequence). The CDR3 has 11 residues. The CDR3 bases are TGTGCCAGCAGCGCGGTTAATGAGCAGTTCTTC. It codes for CASSAVNEQFF.

This chain joins TRBV6-4 and TRBJ1-5; TRBD1 agrees at 7 bases. This CDR3 has 14 amino acids. The trim removed 6 bases at V and 4 bases at J, leaving 6 bases unmatched. Germline CDR1 MRHNA, CDR2 SNTAGT. The DNA of the CDR3 is TGTGCCAGCAGGAGGCCGGGACAGAATCAGCCCCAGCATTTT. The encoded protein is CASRRPGQNQPQHF.

This rearrangement joins TRBV2 to TRBJ2-5; D not certain. This CDR3 has 11 amino acids. Trimming took 4 bases from V and 5 from J, leaving 5 bases between them. Germline V CDR1 and CDR2: SNHLY, FYNNEI. The CDR3 loop reads CASSVEETQYF. Written as DNA, the CDR3 is TGTGCCAGCAGTGTGGAGGAGACCCAGTACTTC.

CDR3 in amino acids: CASRAGVITGELFF. The CDR3 DNA reads TGTGCCAGCCGAGCGGGAGTCATCACCGGGGAGCTGTTTTTT. The rearrangement uses TRBV7-8 and TRBJ2-2; TRBD2 matches at 8 bases. The length of the CDR3 is 14 residues. V was clipped by 8 bases and J by 4 bases; unmatched bases: 6. Germline-derived CDR1 and CDR2 are SGHVS and FQNEAQ.

This clone was seen a single time. The chain uses TRBV9 and TRBJ1-4; no reliable D call. From germline, CDR1 is SGDLS and CDR2 YYNGEE. The CDR3 covers 14 residues. Trimming shortened V by 4 bases and J by 0 bases, and 7 bases separated the two germline ends. In DNA form, the CDR3 reads TGTGCCAGCAGCTCAGGTGCAACTAATGAAAAACTGTTTTTT. It translates to CASSSGATNEKLFF.

A single count supports this clone. The J gene is TRBJ1-2, the V gene TRBV7-2; 9 bases align to TRBD1. From germline, CDR1 is SGHTA and CDR2 FQGNSA. The junction had 7 bases not matched to a gene; V was cut back by 5 bases and J by 6 bases. There are 14 residues in the CDR3. The DNA for the CDR3 is TGTGCCAGCAGCCCCGGGACAGGGAACCATGGCTACACCTTC. Translating it yields CASSPGTGNHGYTF.

This rearrangement joins TRBV5-1 to TRBJ1-4; TRBD1 agrees at 10 bases. Germline V gene lookup returns CDR1 SGHRS and CDR2 YFSETQ. V lost 4 bases and J lost 3; bases outside the gene matches: 3. This CDR3 is 15 amino acids long. CDR3: CASSRGQGSNEKLFF. The DNA for the CDR3 is TGCGCCAGCAGCCGGGGACAGGGGTCTAATGAAAAACTGTTTTTT.

This clone was found once. This chain links TRBV28 with TRBJ2-5, with TRBD2 identical over 12 bases. The CDR3 has 18 residues. The V gene's germline CDR1 is MDHEN and CDR2 SYDVKM. The trim removed 3 bases at V and 5 bases at J, leaving 13 bases unmatched. This CDR3 reads CASSFGRRLAGVRETQYF. The CDR3 DNA is TGTGCCAGCAGTTTTGGGAGGAGACTAGCGGGAGTCCGTGAGACCCAGTACTTC.

V is TRBV5-8 and J is TRBJ2-7; D is unclear. Trimming left V 1 base short and J 0 bases short, with 5 bases between. CDR3 size: 13 residues. Germline CDR1 is SGHTS and CDR2 is YDEGEE. CDR3 sequence: CASSLYSSYEQYF. The CDR3 nucleotides read TGTGCCAGCAGCTTGTACAGCTCCTACGAGCAGTACTTC.

The chain has TRBV7-2 and TRBJ1-2; D call uncertain. CDR1 is SGHTA and CDR2 is FQGNSA in the germline V gene. V lost 1 base to trimming and J lost 4 bases, with 7 bases between them. This CDR3 has 13 amino acids. Written as DNA, the CDR3 is TGTGCCAGCAGCTTAGAAGAGCCCTATGGCTACACCTTC. It is translated as CASSLEEPYGYTF.

The chain employs TRBV18 and TRBJ1-1; D unclear. The CDR3 length is 13 residues. Looked up from germline, CDR1 is KGHSH and CDR2 is LQKENI. The V gene lost 2 bases and the J gene lost 6 bases, with 10 bases spanning the gap. CDR3 residues: CASSPREGSEAFF. In DNA, the CDR3 is TGTGCCAGCTCACCAAGGGAGGGTTCTGAAGCTTTCTTT.

The chain links TRBV28 to TRBJ2-7; perhaps TRBD2 as D (6 bases). CDR1 is MDHEN and CDR2 is SYDVKM in the germline V gene. V lost 7 bases and J lost 6, with 13 bases in between. CDR3 length: 12 residues. CDR3: CASTGDGGEQYF. The CDR3 DNA reads TGTGCCAGCACGGGGGACGGGGGCGAGCAGTACTTC. The entire variable domain, with the rest obtained from reference TRBV28 and TRBJ2-7, is as follows: DVKVTQSSRYLVKRTGEKVFLECVQDMDHENMFWYRQDPGLGLRLIYFSYDVKMKEKGDIPEGYSVSREKKERFSLILESASTNQTSMYLCASTGDGGEQYFGPGTRLTVT.

The rearrangement uses TRBV4-3 and TRBJ2-1; 10 bases align to TRBD2. Germline-derived CDR1 and CDR2 are LGHNA and YSLEER. V shed 2 bases, J shed 6 bases, and the junction held 4 bases outside the gene matches. This CDR3 contains 15 residues. The CDR3 reads CASSQRLAGGNEQFF. The CDR3 DNA sequence: TGCGCCAGCAGCCAACGACTAGCGGGCGGCAATGAGCAGTTCTTC.

The V and J genes are TRBV6-1 and TRBJ2-5; weak D call: TRBD2 (6 bases). Between the trimmed V and J ends, which lost 6 bases and 3 bases, there was a span of 14 bases. The CDR3 loop spans 14 amino acids. Per germline, CDR1 MNHNS and CDR2 SASEGT. This chain's CDR3 is CASSRSGNEETQYF. Here the CDR3 DNA reads TGTGCCAGCAGCCGTAGCGGAAACGAAGAGACCCAGTACTTC.

V gene TRBV7-3 combines with J gene TRBJ2-1, with TRBD2 matching 9 bases. This CDR3 is 17 amino acids long. Germline values: CDR1 SGHTA, CDR2 FQGTGA. Trimming removed 2 bases from V and 9 bases from J; junction bases left unmatched: 14. The CDR3 here is CASSLSGGLAEFGEQFF. The DNA of the CDR3 is TGTGCCAGCAGCTTATCTGGGGGACTAGCAGAATTCGGTGAGCAGTTCTTC.

This clone has a count of ten or more. The chain employs TRBV15 and TRBJ2-6, with 7 bases identical to TRBD1. The CDR3 covers 18 residues. The germline V gene has CDR1 LNHNV and CDR2 YYDKDF (reference sequence). V gave up 1 base and J gave up 1 base; unmatched junction bases: 7. CDR3 region: CATSRVRDSVSGANVLTF. In DNA, the CDR3 is TGTGCCACCAGCAGAGTTCGGGACAGCGTATCTGGGGCCAACGTCCTGACTTTC.

This clone was seen only once. This chain links TRBV2 with TRBJ2-7; D possibly corresponds to TRBD2 (5 bases). V lost 1 base to trimming and J lost 5 bases, with 15 bases between them. This CDR3 comprises 15 residues. The germline gives CDR1 SNHLY, CDR2 FYNNEI. CDR3 sequence (DNA): TGTGCCAGCAGTGAAGTTGGAATTAGGGAGCACGAGCAGTACTTC. It yields the protein CASSEVGIREHEQYF.

The sample holds a few counts of this clone. DNA for the CDR3: TGTGCCAGCAGTTTATCGACAGGGAGCTACGAGCAGTACTTC. It codes for CASSLSTGSYEQYF. This chain uses TRBV27 with TRBJ2-7, with 7 bases that match TRBD1. The CDR3 is made up of 14 amino acids. Trimming took 0 bases from V and 3 from J; bases not matched to a gene: 2. CDR1 and CDR2 (germline): MNHEY, SMNVEV (reference sequence).

This sequence joins TRBV7-9 and TRBJ2-7, with D maybe TRBD2 (6 bases). The CDR3 covers 14 residues. Looked up from germline, CDR1 is SEHNR and CDR2 is FQNEAQ (reference sequence). V was clipped by 3 bases and J by 7 bases, with 16 bases between them. The CDR3 loop reads CASSLVRDPGEQYF. The DNA for the CDR3 is TGTGCCAGCAGCTTGGTGCGGGACCCTGGGGAGCAGTACTTC. The whole variable domain, filled in from reference TRBV7-9 and TRBJ2-7, reads DTGVSQNPRHKITKRGQNVTFRCDPISEHNRLYWYRQTLGQGPEFLTYFQNEAQLEKSRLLSDRFSAERPKGSFSTLEIQRTEQGDSAMYLCASSLVRDPGEQYFGPGTRLTVT.

The chain combines TRBV7-9 with TRBJ1-3; D unresolved. The CDR3 has 13 residues. Germline V gene data show CDR1 as SEHNR and CDR2 as FQNEAQ (reference sequence). V shed 5 bases and J shed 0 bases, with 5 bases lying between them. CDR3 nucleotide sequence: TGTGCCAGCAGCCCTCCCTCTGGAAACACCATATATTTT. Residues: CASSPPSGNTIYF.

This sequence joins TRBV10-2 and TRBJ2-7; TRBD2 agrees at 12 bases. The CDR3 has 15 amino acids. Germline CDR1 reads WSHSY; CDR2 reads SAAADI. Germline trimming cut 6 bases from V and 0 bases from J; bases unmatched to any gene: 3. The CDR3 sequence: CASSRLAGASYEQYF. The CDR3 DNA sequence: TGCGCCAGCAGCCGACTAGCGGGAGCCTCCTACGAGCAGTACTTC.

This clone turned up a few times. This chain joins TRBV6-5 and TRBJ1-2; tentative D call: TRBD1 (6 bases). Germline CDR1 is MNHEY and CDR2 is SVGAGI. Trimming stripped 6 bases from V and 3 bases from J, with 17 bases between. CDR3 length: 15 amino acids. DNA of the CDR3: TGTGCCAGCAGGACACGAACAGGGAAGGACTATGGCTACACCTTC. Translating gives CASRTRTGKDYGYTF.

This sequence joins TRBV5-4 and TRBJ2-7, with 7 bases that match TRBD2. CDR1 and CDR2 (germline): SGHNT, YYREEE (reference sequence). The V and J ends lost 4 bases and 0 bases, in that order; junction bases with no gene match: 7. The CDR3 runs to 15 residues. The CDR3 protein is CASSTAAGPSYEQYF. As DNA, the CDR3 is TGTGCCAGCAGCACCGCAGCGGGGCCCTCCTACGAGCAGTACTTC.

This sequence joins TRBV4-3 and TRBJ2-7, with TRBD1 matching 8 bases. Germline CDR1 and CDR2: LGHNA and YSLEER. The length of the CDR3 is 18 residues. Trimming took 0 bases from V and 2 from J; bases not matched to a gene: 12. CDR3 amino acids: CASSQDAFPGQVTYEQYF. The CDR3 DNA sequence: TGCGCCAGCAGCCAAGACGCCTTTCCGGGACAGGTCACCTACGAGCAGTACTTC.

This chain joins TRBV28 and TRBJ2-3; TRBD2 matches 8 bases. The CDR3 extends over 16 amino acids. The trim removed 8 bases at V and 0 bases at J, leaving 10 bases unmatched. Germline V lookup: CDR1 MDHEN, CDR2 SYDVKM. CDR3 bases: TGTGCCAGCGGACCTCCTTGGACTAGCAGCACAGATACGCAGTATTTT. Protein product: CASGPPWTSSTDTQYF.

This clone was seen a few times. This chain uses TRBV6-5 with TRBJ2-7; D is possibly TRBD1 (6 bases). Germline CDR1 MNHEY, CDR2 SVGAGI. The V end lost 5 bases, the J end lost 0 bases, and 14 bases lay between the germline ends. There are 15 residues in the CDR3. The CDR3 sequence is CASSRRTAASYEQYF. The CDR3 nucleotides read TGTGCCAGCAGTCGAAGGACAGCCGCCTCCTACGAGCAGTACTTC.